A selection of T cell receptor beta chains follows, all from one sample in a study of spatial heterogeneity in lung cancer. TCRdb re-analysed the 5' RACE reads in MiXCR, keeping a single row per CDR3 protein. The sample yields about 280 distinct CDR3 sequences, approximately 43% seen once. Here the sequenced sample was lung tumor tissue, taken at surgery. Every receptor here comes from a male donor with early-stage non-small cell lung cancer. Both conserved end residues are part of each CDR3. A D gene is named only where the DNA matches it firmly. Expanded clones get a size class; other rows say once, few or many, or leave the size out.

>once|TRBJ2-4|NA|TRBV12-3/TRBV12-4
CASSGGGNIQYF
TGTGCCAGCAGTGGAGGGGGGAACATTCAGTACTTC
>NA|TRBJ2-7|NA|TRBV4-1
CASSLDRSYEQYF
TGCGCCAGCAGCCTTGACCGCTCCTACGAGCAGTACTTC
>NA|TRBJ2-2|NA|TRBV5-6
CASSLSTGELFF
TGTGCCAGCAGCTTGTCCACCGGGGAGCTGTTTTTT
>NA|TRBJ1-6|NA|TRBV28
CASSLFKDSPLHF
TGTGCCAGCAGTTTATTCAAAGATTCACCCCTCCACTTT
>large|TRBJ2-4|TRBD1|TRBV19
CASSKHGTVAGKNIQYF
TGTGCCAGTAGTAAACATGGGACAGTGGCAGGGAAAAACATTCAGTACTTC
>hyperexpanded|TRBJ2-1|TRBD2|TRBV7-8
CASSFPQGLAGGRMYNEQFF
TGTGCCAGCAGCTTCCCCCAGGGACTAGCGGGAGGGCGCATGTACAATGAGCAGTTCTTC
>hyperexpanded|TRBJ1-4|NA|TRBV4-3
CASSQDLVGGGYEKLFF
TGCGCCAGCAGCCAAGATTTGGTGGGAGGGGGATACGAAAAACTGTTTTTT
>NA|TRBJ2-3|NA|TRBV6-2/TRBV6-3
CASSYSTRARTDTQYF
TGTGCCAGCAGTTACTCGACTAGAGCTAGGACAGATACGCAGTATTTT
>NA|TRBJ1-5|NA|TRBV5-1
CASSLDGHSNQPQHF
TGCGCCAGCAGCTTGGACGGTCATAGCAATCAGCCCCAGCATTTT
>hyperexpanded|TRBJ2-6|NA|TRBV19
CATSTRNSGANVLTF
TGTGCCACGTCAACAAGGAACTCTGGGGCCAACGTCCTGACTTTC
>NA|TRBJ2-2|TRBD1|TRBV20-1
CSARDPETGDTGELFF
TGCAGTGCTAGAGATCCAGAGACAGGGGACACCGGGGAGCTGTTTTTT
>NA|TRBJ2-1|TRBD1|TRBV18
CASSETGYYNEQFF
TGTGCCAGCTCAGAGACAGGGTATTACAATGAGCAGTTCTTC
>NA|TRBJ2-1|TRBD2|TRBV7-3
CASSLGDTGGNEQFF
TGTGCCAGCAGCCTAGGGGACACGGGAGGGAATGAGCAGTTCTTC
>NA|TRBJ2-7|TRBD1|TRBV27
CASSSGQIYEQYF
TGTGCCAGCTCCTCGGGACAGATTTACGAGCAGTACTTC
>NA|TRBJ1-1|TRBD1|TRBV25-1
CASSEYRGPEAFF
TGTGCCAGCAGTGAATACAGGGGGCCTGAAGCTTTCTTT
>few|TRBJ1-6|NA|TRBV28
CASTNPRGPLHF
TGTGCCAGCACCAATCCGAGGGGGCCCCTCCACTTT
>NA|TRBJ2-1|NA|TRBV19
CASSIIPAEGEQFF
TGTGCCAGTAGTATTATCCCCGCGGAAGGTGAGCAGTTCTTC
>NA|TRBJ1-2|NA|TRBV19
CASSIATAYGYTF
TGTGCCAGTAGTATAGCGACGGCCTATGGCTACACCTTC
>NA|TRBJ2-1|NA|TRBV11-2
CASSLAGLAPNEQFF
TGTGCCAGCAGCTTAGCTGGGCTAGCGCCCAATGAGCAGTTCTTC
>NA|TRBJ2-2|TRBD1|TRBV2
CASSEGQGYGELFF
TGTGCCAGCAGCGAAGGACAGGGGTACGGGGAGCTGTTTTTT
>large|TRBJ2-1|NA|TRBV11-3
CASSLEQGTYNEQFF
TGTGCCAGCAGCTTAGAACAGGGTACCTACAATGAGCAGTTCTTC
>few|TRBJ2-7|TRBD1|TRBV12-3/TRBV12-4
CASSRTGVYEQYF
TGTGCCAGCAGTCGTACAGGGGTCTACGAGCAGTACTTC
>large|TRBJ2-5|TRBD2|TRBV7-2
CASSLVPRAGAETQYF
TGTGCCAGCAGCTTAGTGCCCAGAGCGGGAGCGGAGACCCAGTACTTC
>few|TRBJ2-1|TRBD2|TRBV12-3/TRBV12-4
CASTGLAGDEQFF
TGTGCCAGCACCGGACTAGCGGGCGATGAGCAGTTCTTC
>medium-sized|TRBJ2-3|NA|TRBV27
CASSLSEISDTQYF
TGTGCCAGCAGTTTAAGTGAAATCTCCGATACGCAGTATTTT
>few|TRBJ1-5|TRBD1|TRBV28
CASSSGQGLWQPQHF
TGTGCCAGCAGTTCTGGACAGGGGTTATGGCAGCCCCAGCATTTT
>NA|TRBJ1-1|TRBD1|TRBV29-1
CSVEDRGTEAFF
TGCAGCGTTGAAGACAGGGGGACTGAAGCTTTCTTT
>few|TRBJ2-3|NA|TRBV29-1
CSVETEPVTDTQYF
TGCAGCGTTGAAACAGAACCCGTCACAGATACGCAGTATTTT
>NA|TRBJ2-4|TRBD1|TRBV12-3/TRBV12-4
CASSWGDGTAARNIQYF
TGTGCCAGCAGCTGGGGTGACGGGACAGCAGCCAGGAACATTCAGTACTTC
>hyperexpanded|TRBJ2-3|NA|TRBV18
CASSPRGTDTQYF
TGTGCCAGCTCACCAAGGGGAACAGATACGCAGTATTTT
>large|TRBJ2-3|TRBD2|TRBV7-8
CASSLLAGADTQYF
TGTGCCAGCAGCCTGCTAGCGGGAGCAGATACGCAGTATTTT
>hyperexpanded|TRBJ2-2|NA|TRBV18
CASSPLPGGLSGMNTGELFF
TGTGCCAGCTCACCACTACCAGGGGGCTTGAGCGGGATGAACACCGGGGAGCTGTTTTTT
>NA|TRBJ2-1|NA|TRBV7-2
CASSFAGNEQFF
TGTGCCAGCAGCTTCGCAGGAAATGAGCAGTTCTTC
>large|TRBJ2-7|NA|TRBV20-1
CSARWQSYEQYF
TGCAGTGCTAGGTGGCAGTCATACGAGCAGTACTTC
>few|TRBJ1-6|NA|TRBV28
CASRLPGGDSPLHF
TGTGCCAGCAGACTTCCTGGAGGGGATTCACCCCTCCACTTT
>medium-sized|TRBJ2-1|NA|TRBV12-3/TRBV12-4
CASSFPPGINEQFF
TGTGCCAGCAGTTTTCCCCCAGGGATCAATGAGCAGTTCTTC
>few|TRBJ1-1|NA|TRBV28
CASSHSYPPPGLVTEAFF
TGTGCCAGCAGTCACTCCTACCCTCCCCCGGGGTTGGTCACTGAAGCTTTCTTT
>NA|TRBJ2-5|NA|TRBV6-5
CASSYWPFDQETQYF
TGTGCCAGCAGTTATTGGCCCTTCGACCAAGAGACCCAGTACTTC
>large|TRBJ2-5|TRBD1|TRBV7-2
CASSIPVGTGGGETQYF
TGTGCCAGCAGTATACCCGTCGGGACAGGGGGGGGAGAGACCCAGTACTTC
>NA|TRBJ1-5|NA|TRBV29-1
CSVATGINQPQHF
TGCAGCGTTGCCACAGGTATAAATCAGCCCCAGCATTTT
>NA|TRBJ1-6|NA|TRBV5-1
CASRSGTYDNSPLHF
TGCGCCAGCAGATCTGGGACCTATGATAATTCACCCCTCCATTTT
>NA|TRBJ2-1|TRBD2|TRBV18
CASSPPGSGRSSSYNEQFF
TGTGCCAGCTCACCACCGGGGAGCGGGAGGTCTAGCTCCTACAATGAGCAGTTCTTC
>large|TRBJ1-1|NA|TRBV28
CASSGQMNTEAFF
TGTGCCAGCAGTGGACAAATGAACACTGAAGCTTTCTTT
>NA|TRBJ1-5|NA|TRBV20-1
CSARDLGKPQHF
TGCAGTGCTAGAGATTTGGGTAAGCCCCAGCATTTT
>medium-sized|TRBJ1-5|NA|TRBV24-1
CATSDPRRTDSNQPQHF
TGTGCCACCAGTGATCCTCGGAGGACAGATAGCAATCAGCCCCAGCATTTT
>large|TRBJ1-6|TRBD1|TRBV30
CAWSFSSGTGNSPLHF
TGTGCCTGGAGTTTCTCCTCCGGGACAGGGAATTCACCCCTCCACTTT
>few|TRBJ2-1|TRBD2|TRBV29-1
CSVSGTSVYNEQFF
TGCAGCGTGTCCGGGACTAGCGTTTACAATGAGCAGTTCTTC
>NA|TRBJ2-1|TRBD2|TRBV28
CASSFLHPGRAGYNEQFF
TGTGCCAGCAGTTTCCTACACCCGGGGAGGGCGGGGTACAATGAGCAGTTCTTC